This T cell receptor beta chain was recovered during a study of blood T cell repertoires in COVID-19. This clone was seen only a few times. Using immunoSEQ multiplex PCR, the repertoire was profiled, and TCRdb retains in-frame clones only, with some absent. Of around 240,000 clones in the sample, over 80% were seen once. The CDR3 runs 15 residues. Germline-derived CDR1 and CDR2 are SNHLY and FYNNEI. V was cut by 2 bases and J by 1 base, with 11 bases left in between. This clonotype was sampled from a human donor in a cohort exposed to, infected with or recovered from COVID-19 (not recorded which). The donor label of this sample is uncertain. The V gene is TRBV2, the J gene TRBJ1-1; D gene unclear. Source material: PBMCs or T cells enriched from blood (not recorded which). Here the CDR3 reads CASSESRFANTEAFF. CDR3 bases: TGTGCCAGCAGTGAATCGCGGTTCGCGAACACTGAAGCTTTCTTT.